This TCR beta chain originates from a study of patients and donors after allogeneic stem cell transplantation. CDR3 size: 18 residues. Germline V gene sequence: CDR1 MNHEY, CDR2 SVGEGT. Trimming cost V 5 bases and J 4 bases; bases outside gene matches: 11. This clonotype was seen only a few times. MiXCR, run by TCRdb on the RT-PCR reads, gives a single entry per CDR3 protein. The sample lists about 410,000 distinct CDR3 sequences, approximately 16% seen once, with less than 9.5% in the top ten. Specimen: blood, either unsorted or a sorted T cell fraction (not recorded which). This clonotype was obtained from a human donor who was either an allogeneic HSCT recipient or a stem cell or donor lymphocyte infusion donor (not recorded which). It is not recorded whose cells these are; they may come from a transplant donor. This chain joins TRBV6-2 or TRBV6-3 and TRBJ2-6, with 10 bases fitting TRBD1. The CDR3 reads CASSPWGQGRAGANVLTF. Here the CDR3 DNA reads TGTGCCAGCAGTCCTTGGGGACAGGGGAGGGCAGGGGCCAACGTCCTGACTTTC.